Presented here are 22 T cell receptor beta chains from one specimen sequenced in a study of blood T cell repertoires in COVID-19. The table came from immunoSEQ multiplex PCR; TCRdb's copy has only in-frame clones and leaves some out. The table shows fewer than 250,000 clones, with approximately 86% occurring only once. What was sequenced was peripheral blood. These receptors all stem from a woman aged 60-75 years who had recovered from COVID-19.

The gene calls are TRBV7-2 and TRBJ1-3; D remains ambiguous. The V end was cut by 5 bases, the J end by 2 bases, with 13 bases between. CDR3 length: 15 amino acids. CDR1 and CDR2 from the germline V gene are SGHTA and FQGNSA. DNA of the CDR3: TGTGCCAGCAGCCTGGCCCGCAACCCTGGAAACACCATATATTTT. It translates to CASSLARNPGNTIYF.

About this clone: One junction end does not reproduce the germline sequence, and a read error may be involved. The chain has TRBV28 and TRBJ1-6; D may be TRBD1 (5 bases). The CDR3 is made up of 13 amino acids. Germline V gives CDR1 MDHEN, CDR2 SYDVKM. The CDR3 protein is CAGRALFNSPLHF. DNA of the CDR3: TGTGCCGGCAGGGCCCTGTTTAATTCACCCCTCCACTTT.

The chain combines TRBV3-1 (or the pseudogene TRBV3-2) with TRBJ2-7, with a tentative D call TRBD1 (5 bases). This CDR3 comprises 13 residues. V was clipped by 4 bases and J by 0 bases, with 7 bases between them. Germline V lookup: CDR1 LGHDT, CDR2 YNNKEL (reference sequence). CDR3 coding DNA: TGTGCCAGCAGCCGCAGGGCCTCCTACGAGCAGTACTTC. This translates into CASSRRASYEQYF.

The CDR3 region has the DNA TGTGCCAGCAGCACGGGGAGATCCTACAATGAGCAGTTCTTC. It specifies CASSTGRSYNEQFF. The chain couples TRBV11-3 to TRBJ2-1; a weak D match, TRBD2 (5 bases). The length of the CDR3 is 14 residues. CDR1 SGHNT and CDR2 YENEEA come from the germline V gene. The ends were cut back, 5 bases at V and 1 base at J, with 9 bases in the middle.

The rearrangement uses TRBV6-4 and TRBJ2-3; 8 bases match TRBD2. The germline V gene encodes CDR1 MRHNA and CDR2 SNTAGT. V gave up 3 bases and J gave up 11 bases; unmatched junction bases: 16. The length of the CDR3 is 16 residues. The CDR3 region has the DNA TGTGCCAGCAGTGAATCTCCCAATCAGGGTAGCGGGGTGCAGTATTTT. This codes for CASSESPNQGSGVQYF.

J is TRBJ2-2 and V is TRBV7-9; 10 positions match TRBD1. The CDR3 is 16 residues long. CDR1 and CDR2 (germline): SEHNR, FQNEAQ (reference sequence). J lost 7 bases, V lost 5 bases, and 10 bases had no gene match. The CDR3 loop reads CASSPMTGGESGELFF. CDR3 nucleotides: TGTGCCAGCAGCCCAATGACAGGGGGCGAGAGCGGGGAGCTGTTTTTT.

CDR3 coding DNA: TGTGCCAGCAGCTTAGGGGCGAGGACAGGGGGCGCGTATACGCAGTATTTT. Residues: CASSLGARTGGAYTQYF. The rearrangement uses TRBV11-3 and TRBJ2-3; TRBD1 matches at 11 bases. Germline CDR1 and CDR2: SGHNT and YENEEA. This CDR3 contains 17 residues. V lost 1 base and J lost 7; bases outside the gene matches: 10.

The CDR3 here is CASSQSVTGFVYNSPLHF. In DNA form, the CDR3 reads TGTGCCAGCAGCCAGTCAGTGACAGGTTTTGTCTATAATTCACCCCTCCACTTT. The gene calls are TRBV5-8 and TRBJ1-6; TRBD1 is a possible D gene (6 bases). CDR1 is SGHTS and CDR2 is YDEGEE in the germline V gene. Trimming stripped 4 bases from V and 3 bases from J, with 20 bases between. The length of the CDR3 is 18 residues.

V is TRBV4-1 and J is TRBJ1-5, with a weak D call TRBD1 (6 bases). Looked up from germline, CDR1 is MGHRA and CDR2 is YSYEKL. CDR3 length: 16 amino acids. Trimming pared 4 bases from V and 9 bases from J, leaving 22 bases between. The CDR3: CASSLLPTGPDLPQHF. CDR3 bases: TGCGCCAGCAGCCTCCTACCGACAGGTCCCGATCTGCCCCAGCATTTT.

This chain links TRBV5-4 with TRBJ2-3; 9 nucleotides align to TRBD2. Germline V gives CDR1 SGHNT, CDR2 YYREEE (reference sequence). The CDR3 is 15 amino acids. J gave up 6 bases and V 3 bases, and 8 bases lay outside the gene matches. The CDR3 coding sequence is TGTGCCAGCAGCTCCGCTAGCGGGGATGGGGATACGCAGTATTTT. It yields the protein CASSSASGDGDTQYF. The full variable domain, its missing parts supplied by reference TRBV5-4 and TRBJ2-3, is ETGVTQSPTHLIKTRGQQVTLRCSSQSGHNTVSWYQQALGQGPQFIFQYYREEENGRGNFPPRFSGLQFPNYSSELNVNALELDDSALYLCASSSASGDGDTQYFGPGTRLTVL.

V and J are TRBV3-1 (or the pseudogene TRBV3-2) and TRBJ1-6; 9 bases fit TRBD1. V lost 4 bases to trimming and J lost 8 bases; unmatched junction nucleotides: 3. Looked up from germline, CDR1 is LGHDT and CDR2 is YNNKEL (reference sequence). This CDR3 region has 14 residues. In DNA form, the CDR3 reads TGTGCCAGCAGCCGGGACAGGGTATATTCACCCCTCCACTTT. Translated: CASSRDRVYSPLHF.

This clone came up once. The rearrangement links TRBV27 to TRBJ2-5; tentatively, D is TRBD1 (6 bases). Germline V CDR1 and CDR2: MNHEY, SMNVEV (reference sequence). The CDR3 totals 13 residues. V lost 2 bases, J lost 4 bases, and 8 bases lay in between. Here the CDR3 reads CASSLTGPETQYF. The CDR3 DNA reads TGTGCCAGCAGTTTAACAGGGCCAGAGACCCAGTACTTC.

The chain couples TRBV4-2 to TRBJ2-5; D uncertain. V lost 1 base and J lost 4, with 10 bases in between. Germline CDR1 is LGHNA and CDR2 is YNFKEQ. This CDR3 has 14 residues. CDR3 nucleotides: TGTGCCAGCAGCCAAGTGTCTGGCCGAGAGACCCAGTACTTC. Protein product: CASSQVSGRETQYF.

This chain joins TRBV6-2 or TRBV6-3 and TRBJ2-5; 10 bases fit TRBD2. This CDR3 region has 16 residues. Germline CDR1 and CDR2: MNHEY and SVGEGT. V shed 2 bases and J 5 bases; nucleotides not matched to a gene: 8. This CDR3 reads CASSYLAGVVGETQYF. CDR3 in DNA: TGTGCCAGCAGTTACCTAGCGGGGGTGGTGGGTGAGACCCAGTACTTC.

This chain uses TRBV3-1 (or the pseudogene TRBV3-2) with TRBJ1-2; weak D call: TRBD1 (5 bases). The V gene's germline CDR1 is LGHDT and CDR2 YNNKEL (reference sequence). This CDR3 is built from 16 residues. V was cut by 1 base and J by 2 bases, with 14 bases left in between. The CDR3 sequence is CASSQVRAGPNYGYTF. CDR3 DNA sequence: TGTGCCAGCAGCCAAGTCCGAGCGGGACCGAACTATGGCTACACCTTC.

V is TRBV2 and J is TRBJ1-6; maybe TRBD1 (5 bases). The CDR3 extends over 13 amino acids. Per germline, CDR1 SNHLY and CDR2 FYNNEI. V was pared by 11 bases and J by 6 bases, with 14 bases between. The CDR3 region is CASLGQGNSPLHF. The CDR3 nucleotides read TGTGCCTCCCTCGGGCAGGGTAATTCACCCCTCCACTTT.

In its sample, this clone was seen a few times. V gene TRBV7-2 combines with J gene TRBJ1-2; the match to TRBD1 covers 8 bases. The CDR3 contains 16 residues. CDR1 is SGHTA and CDR2 is FQGNSA in the germline V gene. J lost 6 bases, V lost 1 base, and 10 bases had no gene match. The CDR3 DNA follows: TGTGCCAGCAGCTTAGGGGCAGGGGGCGCTCAGGATGGCTACACCTTC. Translation: CASSLGAGGAQDGYTF.

CDR3 in amino acids: CASSLTFDPSGGYTF. CDR3 bases: TGTGCCAGCAGCTTAACTTTCGATCCTTCGGGTGGCTACACCTTC. V and J are TRBV7-3 and TRBJ1-2; D unclear. Trimming took 0 bases from V and 7 from J, leaving 15 bases between them. Per the germline V gene, CDR1 is SGHTA and CDR2 is FQGTGA. This CDR3 is built from 15 residues.

The table lists this clone with a count of one. This chain connects TRBV6-4 to TRBJ1-1; no firm D call. The CDR3 covers 15 residues. V was cut by 0 bases and J by 4 bases, with 12 bases left in between. Germline CDR1 reads MRHNA; CDR2 reads SNTAGT. This CDR3 reads CASSDSMGRGTEAFF. The CDR3 DNA reads as TGTGCCAGCAGTGACTCGATGGGCCGTGGCACTGAAGCTTTCTTT.

The rearrangement uses TRBV6-1 and TRBJ2-7; TRBD1 agrees at 8 bases. CDR1 is MNHNS, CDR2 SASEGT, per germline. V was pared by 7 bases and J by 2 bases, with 7 bases of the junction left unmatched. The CDR3 totals 14 residues. CDR3: CASIPTGAAYEQYF. The CDR3 DNA is TGTGCCAGCATCCCGACAGGGGCCGCCTACGAGCAGTACTTC.

This clone was counted a few times. This rearrangement joins TRBV5-6 to TRBJ2-5, with TRBD1 identical over 9 bases. V shed 2 bases, J shed 5 bases, and the junction held 4 bases outside the gene matches. Germline CDR1 is SGHDT and CDR2 is YYEEEE. This CDR3 contains 14 residues. CDR3 region: CASSFRTGVETQYF. CDR3 bases: TGTGCCAGCAGCTTTAGGACAGGGGTCGAGACCCAGTACTTC.

This clone has only a few counts. V usage is TRBV5-4 and J usage is TRBJ1-3; D gene ambiguous. The CDR3 is 14 residues long. Trimming left V 9 bases short and J 0 bases short, with 13 bases between. Germline loops: CDR1 SGHNT, CDR2 YYREEE (reference sequence). CDR3: CATRNYNSGNTIYF. CDR3 coding DNA: TGTGCCACCCGTAACTATAACTCTGGAAACACCATATATTTT.